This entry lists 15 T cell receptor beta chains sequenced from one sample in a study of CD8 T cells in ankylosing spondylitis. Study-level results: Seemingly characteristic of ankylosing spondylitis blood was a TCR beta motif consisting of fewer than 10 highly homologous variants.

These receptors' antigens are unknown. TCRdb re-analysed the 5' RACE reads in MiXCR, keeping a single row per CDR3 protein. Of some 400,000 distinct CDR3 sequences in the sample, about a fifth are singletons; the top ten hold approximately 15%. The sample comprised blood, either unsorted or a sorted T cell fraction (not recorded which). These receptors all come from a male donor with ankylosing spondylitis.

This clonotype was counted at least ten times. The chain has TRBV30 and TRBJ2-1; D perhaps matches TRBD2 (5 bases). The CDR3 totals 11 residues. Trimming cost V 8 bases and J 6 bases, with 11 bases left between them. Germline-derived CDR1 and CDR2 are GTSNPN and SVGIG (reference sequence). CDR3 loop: CAVYGSNEQFF. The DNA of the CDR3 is TGTGCCGTCTATGGGAGCAATGAGCAGTTCTTC.

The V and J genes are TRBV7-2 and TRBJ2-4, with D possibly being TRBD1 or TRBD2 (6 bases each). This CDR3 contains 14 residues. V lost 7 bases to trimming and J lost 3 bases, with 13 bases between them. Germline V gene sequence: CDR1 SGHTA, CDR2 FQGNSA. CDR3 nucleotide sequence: TGTGCCAGCACTGAAGGGGGAGGCAAAAACATTCAGTACTTC. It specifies CASTEGGGKNIQYF.

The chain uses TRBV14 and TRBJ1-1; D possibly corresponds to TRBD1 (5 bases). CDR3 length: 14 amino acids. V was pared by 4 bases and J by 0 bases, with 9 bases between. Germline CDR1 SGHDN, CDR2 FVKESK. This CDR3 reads CASSPQGVNTEAFF. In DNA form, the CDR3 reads TGTGCCAGCAGCCCCCAGGGCGTGAACACTGAAGCTTTCTTT.

The DNA for the CDR3 is TGTGCCAGTAGGGATTGGGACAATCAGCCCCAGCATTTT. Translated: CASRDWDNQPQHF. The J gene is TRBJ1-5, the V gene TRBV6-2 or TRBV6-3; D is uncertain. Germline V gene lookup returns CDR1 MNHEY and CDR2 SVGEGT. This CDR3 is 13 amino acids long. V was clipped by 9 bases and J by 3 bases, with 12 bases between them.

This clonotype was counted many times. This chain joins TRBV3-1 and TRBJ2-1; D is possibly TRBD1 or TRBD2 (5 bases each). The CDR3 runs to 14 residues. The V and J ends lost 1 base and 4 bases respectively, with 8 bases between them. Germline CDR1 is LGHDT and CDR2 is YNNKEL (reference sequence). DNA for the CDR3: TGTGCCAGCAGCCAAGTAGAGGGGTACAATGAGCAGTTCTTC. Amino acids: CASSQVEGYNEQFF.

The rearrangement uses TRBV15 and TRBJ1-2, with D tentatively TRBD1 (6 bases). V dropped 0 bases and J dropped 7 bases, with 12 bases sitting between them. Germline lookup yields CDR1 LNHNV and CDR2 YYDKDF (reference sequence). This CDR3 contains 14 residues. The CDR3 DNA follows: TGTGCCACCAGCAGAGATGGCAGGGGACTTGGCTACACCTTC. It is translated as CATSRDGRGLGYTF.

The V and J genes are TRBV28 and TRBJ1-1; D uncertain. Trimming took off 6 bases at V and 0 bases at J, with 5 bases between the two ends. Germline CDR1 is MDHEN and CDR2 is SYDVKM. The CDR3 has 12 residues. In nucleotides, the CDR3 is TGTGCCAGCAGGACCATGAACACTGAAGCTTTCTTT. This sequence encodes CASRTMNTEAFF.

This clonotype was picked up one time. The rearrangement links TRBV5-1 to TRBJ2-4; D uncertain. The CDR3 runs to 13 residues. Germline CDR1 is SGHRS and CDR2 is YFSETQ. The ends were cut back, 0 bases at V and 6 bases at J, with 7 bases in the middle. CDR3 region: CASSLEVANIQYF. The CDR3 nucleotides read TGCGCCAGCAGCTTGGAAGTGGCAAACATTCAGTACTTC.

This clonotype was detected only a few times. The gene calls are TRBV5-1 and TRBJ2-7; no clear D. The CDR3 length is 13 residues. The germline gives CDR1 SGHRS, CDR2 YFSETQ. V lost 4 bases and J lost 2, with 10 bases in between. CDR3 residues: CASSGVPAYEQYF. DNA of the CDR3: TGCGCCAGCAGCGGGGTACCGGCCTACGAGCAGTACTTC. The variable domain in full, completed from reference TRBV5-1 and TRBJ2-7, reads KAGVTQTPRYLIKTRGQQVTLSCSPISGHRSVSWYQQTPGQGLQFLFEYFSETQRNKGNFPGRFSGRQFSNSRSEMNVSTLELGDSALYLCASSGVPAYEQYFGPGTRLTVT.

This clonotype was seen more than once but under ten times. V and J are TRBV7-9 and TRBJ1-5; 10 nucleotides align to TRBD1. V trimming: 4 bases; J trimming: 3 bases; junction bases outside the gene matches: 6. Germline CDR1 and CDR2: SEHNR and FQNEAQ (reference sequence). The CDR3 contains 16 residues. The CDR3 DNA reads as TGTGCCAGCAGCTCAGAGGGACAGGGGTTCAATCAGCCCCAGCATTTT. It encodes CASSSEGQGFNQPQHF.

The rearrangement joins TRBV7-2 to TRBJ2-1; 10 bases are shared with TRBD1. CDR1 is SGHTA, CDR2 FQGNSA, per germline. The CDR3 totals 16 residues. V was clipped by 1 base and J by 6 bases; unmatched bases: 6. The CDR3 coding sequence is TGTGCCAGCAGCTTAGAGACAGGGGGCTGGGGCAATGAGCAGTTCTTC. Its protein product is CASSLETGGWGNEQFF.

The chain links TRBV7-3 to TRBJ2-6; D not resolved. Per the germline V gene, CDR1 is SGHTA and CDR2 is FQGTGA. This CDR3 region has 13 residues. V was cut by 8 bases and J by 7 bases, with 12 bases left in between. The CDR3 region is CASSNLVANVLTF. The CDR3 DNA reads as TGTGCCAGCTCCAATCTGGTAGCCAACGTCCTGACTTTC.

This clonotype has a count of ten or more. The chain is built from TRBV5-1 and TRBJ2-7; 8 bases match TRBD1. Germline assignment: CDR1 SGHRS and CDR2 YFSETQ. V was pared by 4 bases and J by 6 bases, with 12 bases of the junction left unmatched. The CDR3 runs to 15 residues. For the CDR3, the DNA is TGCGCCAGCAGCAGGTCAGGGGGCTCGGAAGGCGAGCAGTACTTC. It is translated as CASSRSGGSEGEQYF.

The CDR3 coding sequence is TGTGCCAGCACCTATAGCGGGACAGATACGCAGTATTTT. Residues: CASTYSGTDTQYF. This rearrangement joins TRBV11-1 to TRBJ2-3; the match to TRBD2 covers 7 bases. Unmatched junction bases numbered 4, after V lost 7 bases and J lost 3 bases. Germline V gene data show CDR1 as SGHAT and CDR2 as FQDESV (reference sequence). This CDR3 is 13 amino acids long. Looking up the rest from reference TRBV11-1 and TRBJ2-3 gives the full variable domain: EAEVAQSPRYKITEKSQAVAFWCDPISGHATLYWYRQILGQGPELLVQFQDESVVDDSQLPKDRFSAERLKGVDSTLKIQPAELGDSAMYLCASTYSGTDTQYFGPGTRLTVL.

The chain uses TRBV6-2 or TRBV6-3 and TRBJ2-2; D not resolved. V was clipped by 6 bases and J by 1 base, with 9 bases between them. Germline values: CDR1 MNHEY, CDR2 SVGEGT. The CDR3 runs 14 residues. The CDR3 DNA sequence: TGTGCCAGCAGCTGGACGGAGAACACCGGGGAGCTGTTTTTT. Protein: CASSWTENTGELFF.